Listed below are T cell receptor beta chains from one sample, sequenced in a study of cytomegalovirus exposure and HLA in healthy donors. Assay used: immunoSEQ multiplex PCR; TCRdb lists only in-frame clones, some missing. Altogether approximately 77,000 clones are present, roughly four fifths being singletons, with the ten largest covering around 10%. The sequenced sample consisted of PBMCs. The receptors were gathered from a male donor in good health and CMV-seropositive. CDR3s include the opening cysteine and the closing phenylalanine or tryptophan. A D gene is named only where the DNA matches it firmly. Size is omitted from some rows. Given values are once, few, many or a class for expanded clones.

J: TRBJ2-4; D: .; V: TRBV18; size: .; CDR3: CASSPPTDGKNIQYF; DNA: TGTGCCAGCTCACCACCGACTGACGGGAAAAACATTCAGTACTTC
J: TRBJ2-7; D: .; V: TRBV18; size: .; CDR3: CASSPDRSGEQYF; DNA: TGTGCCAGCTCACCAGACAGGTCGGGGGAGCAGTACTTC
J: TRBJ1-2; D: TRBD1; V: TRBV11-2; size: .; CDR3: CASSSTGGYGYTF; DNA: TGTGCCAGCAGCTCGACAGGGGGCTATGGCTACACCTTC
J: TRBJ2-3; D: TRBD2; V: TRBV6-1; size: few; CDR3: CASSQGLAGLTDTQYF; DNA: TGTGCCAGCAGTCAAGGACTAGCGGGGCTAACAGATACGCAGTATTTT
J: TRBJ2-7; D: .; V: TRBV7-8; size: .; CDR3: CASSLGRDTYEQYF; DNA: TGTGCCAGCAGCTTAGGTCGGGACACCTACGAGCAGTACTTC
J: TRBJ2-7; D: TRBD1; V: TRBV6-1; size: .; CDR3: CASSAGGTVLQSSYEQYF; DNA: TGTGCCAGCAGTGCAGGGGGCACGGTCCTTCAAAGCTCCTACGAGCAGTACTTC
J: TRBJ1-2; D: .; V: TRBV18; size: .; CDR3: CASSPPDRLYGYTF; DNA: TGTGCCAGCTCACCACCCGACAGGCTCTATGGCTACACCTTC
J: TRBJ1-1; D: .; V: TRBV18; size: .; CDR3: CASSPPSAGGAFF; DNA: TGTGCCAGCTCACCACCGTCCGCTGGGGGGGCTTTCTTT
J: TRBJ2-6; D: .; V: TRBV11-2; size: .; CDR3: CASSGRELRSGANVLTF; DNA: TGTGCCAGCAGTGGCAGGGAACTGCGCTCTGGGGCCAACGTCCTGACTTTC
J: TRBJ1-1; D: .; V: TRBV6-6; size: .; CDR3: CASSYIRDTEAFF; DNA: TGTGCCAGCAGTTACATTCGGGACACTGAAGCTTTCTTT
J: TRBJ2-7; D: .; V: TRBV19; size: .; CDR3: CAGNGQYEQYF; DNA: TGTGCCGGAAACGGACAATACGAGCAGTACTTC
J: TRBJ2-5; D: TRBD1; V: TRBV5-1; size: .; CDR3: CASSLGDRGFQETQYF; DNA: TGCGCCAGCAGCTTGGGGGACAGGGGGTTTCAAGAGACCCAGTACTTC
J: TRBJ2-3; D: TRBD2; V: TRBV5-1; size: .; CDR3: CASRSTSWRSSVSSDTQYF; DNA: TGCGCCAGCAGGTCGACTAGCTGGAGGTCTTCGGTCAGTTCCGATACGCAGTATTTT
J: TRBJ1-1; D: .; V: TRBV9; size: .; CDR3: CASSAATGQVFEAFF; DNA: TGTGCCAGCAGCGCCGCTACAGGGCAAGTGTTCGAAGCTTTCTTT
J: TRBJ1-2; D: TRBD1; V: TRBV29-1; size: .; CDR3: CSVDGAHRGEGYTF; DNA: TGCAGCGTTGACGGGGCCCACAGGGGCGAGGGCTACACCTTC
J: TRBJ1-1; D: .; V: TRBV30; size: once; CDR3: CAWTQGKTEAFF; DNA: TGTGCCTGGACCCAGGGGAAAACTGAAGCTTTCTTT
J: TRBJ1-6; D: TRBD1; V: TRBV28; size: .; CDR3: CASRGGESPLHF; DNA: TGTGCCAGCAGAGGGGGCGAATCACCCCTCCACTTT
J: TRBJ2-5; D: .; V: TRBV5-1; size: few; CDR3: CASSLGRGGAQETQYF; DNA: TGCGCCAGCAGCTTGGGGCGGGGCGGGGCCCAAGAGACCCAGTACTTC
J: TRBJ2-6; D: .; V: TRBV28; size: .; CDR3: CASRSSGANVLTF; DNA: TGTGCCAGCAGGTCATCTGGGGCCAACGTCCTGACTTTC
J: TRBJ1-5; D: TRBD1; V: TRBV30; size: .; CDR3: CAWSGGKNQPQHF; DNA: TGTGCCTGGTCAGGGGGCAAGAATCAGCCCCAGCATTTT
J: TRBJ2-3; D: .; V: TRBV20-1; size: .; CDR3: CSAIKGDTQYF; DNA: TGCAGTGCCATCAAGGGGGATACGCAGTATTTT
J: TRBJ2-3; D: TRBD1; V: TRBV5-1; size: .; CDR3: CASSFRDREADTQYF; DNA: TGCGCCAGCAGCTTCCGGGACAGGGAGGCAGATACGCAGTATTTT